This T cell receptor beta chain was retrieved from a study of blood T cell repertoires in COVID-19. Libraries were prepared by immunoSEQ multiplex PCR; TCRdb keeps only in-frame clonotypes and omits some of them. Of about 19,000 clones listed, around 90% are singletons. CDR1 is GTSNPN and CDR2 is SVGIG in the germline V gene (reference sequence). CDR3 size: 14 residues. The ends were cut back, 2 bases at V and 3 bases at J, with 13 bases in the middle. The specimen sequenced was peripheral blood. The V gene is TRBV30, the J gene TRBJ1-2, with D perhaps TRBD1 (5 bases). This TCR was sampled from a human donor in a cohort sampled during active COVID-19. The CDR3: CAWSWSQGDYGYTF. The CDR3 coding sequence is TGTGCCTGGAGTTGGAGCCAAGGGGACTATGGCTACACCTTC. The full variable domain, in which reference TRBV30 and TRBJ1-2 provide the parts outside the CDR3, is SQTIHQWPATLVQPVGSPLSLECTVEGTSNPNLYWYRQAAGRGLQLLFYSVGIGQISSEVPQNLSASRPQDRQFILSSKKLLLSDSGFYLCAWSWSQGDYGYTFGSGTRLTVV.